The sequence of this T cell receptor beta chain was determined in a study of identical twins (TCRdb year 2016). Notes on the research overall: To test whether fetal clonotypes persist, the study used deep sequencing on TCR alpha and beta repertoires from monozygotic twins, unrelated adults of various ages, and cord blood. To rule out contamination, replicate twin experiments were performed at different times with different library preparation protocols.

According to the germline V gene, CDR1 reads SGDLS and CDR2 reads YYNGEE. V gives up 4 bases and J gives up 3 bases, and the segment between their germline ends measures 17 bases. The CDR3 sequence holds 15 residues, the cysteine and phenylalanine included. The sequence is cut down to CDR3 DNA, 45 bases in frame from base 1. Every donor was a healthy Caucasian. The twin cohort consisted of three pairs of female monozygotic twins, all aged about 18 to 30 years. The RNA used for TCR libraries was isolated from peripheral blood mononuclear cells. The library was produced with 5' RACE. Sequencer: Illumina HiSeq 2000. Template switching added a universal primer binding site, and the final cDNA carried a unique molecular identifier that allowed TCR cDNA molecules to be counted accurately. First-strand cDNA for TCR alpha and beta chains was synthesized from specific primers in the conserved constant-segment region. To control for contamination, every cDNA library was double barcoded, receiving both a SMART-Mk sample barcode and Illumina barcodes. TruSeq adapter sequences along with Illumina sample barcodes were introduced in two successive PCR steps. TCR alpha and beta cDNA libraries were sequenced on the Illumina HiSeq platform with custom primers. Per the source publication's procedure: Raw reads were processed with MiGEC to extract unique molecular identifiers, and MiXCR was used to determine CDR3 positions. Recombination models were inferred per individual with the repgenHMM and IGoR tools using an EM algorithm. The tcR package in R was used for shared clonotype analysis, with sharing normalized by the product of cloneset sizes. To study raw recombination without the effects of thymic and clonal selection, out-of-frame nonproductive sequences were analyzed. Through fastp at Q25 and MiXCR, TCRdb rebuilt clones from the public reads, retaining in-frame beta chains. Identical CDR3 proteins give one entry, which carries the most common genes and DNA. The V and J calls follow TCRdb's processing rather than the paper's. The sample profile shows hundreds of thousands of distinct CDR3 sequences; 21% of them were found once. The top ten hold roughly 4% of the sample.

With respect to this clonotype: What antigen it recognizes has not been identified. No quality values exist for individual bases; no much larger clone is one base distant.

Overall study outcomes, separate from this receptor: Because the same donors could not be followed over many years, the conclusions depended on cross-sectional statistical analysis. Abundant cord blood beta clonotypes had fewer insertions, young adult naive repertoires showed a similar but weaker trend, and memory repertoires showed no such trend. Out-of-frame TCR alpha sequences shared between twins showed an excess of low generation-probability sequences compared with coincidental sharing between unrelated individuals. Invariant T cells such as MAIT and iNKT could partly confound zero-insertion analyses, although diverse VJ usage argued against such confounding for most clonotypes. Excess twin sharing in beta out-of-frame sequences was weaker because fewer shared sequences lowered the signal-to-noise ratio. Recombination models systematically underestimated out-of-frame TCR alpha sharing in monozygotic twins but agreed with sharing between unrelated individuals.

This sample was also put to use in a study of T cells expressing NK-cell markers. That second report states: Three sorted T-cell subsets (CD3+CD56+NKG2C+, CD3+CD56+NKG2C- and CD3+CD56-NKG2C+) from under 10 donors had their TCR beta-chain repertoires profiled. Of the eight sequenced donors, seven were found to be HCMV-seropositive and one was found to be HCMV-seronegative. To restrict sorting to alphabetaTCR-expressing T cells, an anti-gammadeltaTCR antibody was added in several experiments. In roughly 6 donors, the dominant CD3+CD56+NKG2C+ clonotypes were among the top 10 CD8+ clonotypes and accounted for about 1.0-7.0% of CD8+ T cells. Those dominant clonotypes were again the most abundant among CD3+CD56-NKG2C+ cells in several donors, at roughly 25-65%. Whether the expanded NKG2C-expressing T cell clones were specific for HCMV antigens was left unclear. All eight donors whose samples were sequenced were randomly selected healthy volunteers, three of them men and five women. A commercial ELISA kit detecting HCMV-specific IgG in serum was used to determine HCMV serostatus. For more than five donors, bulk peripheral blood T-cell repertoires were also sequenced from unsorted PBMC. MIGEC was used to demultiplex reads and group the reads by UMI, and MiTCR was used to assemble and quantify clonotypes. To remove erroneous sequences, TCR cDNA sequences were retained only when supported by two or more reads. The tcR package was used for downstream repertoire analysis, and clonotypes were matched between fractions using CDR3 nucleotide sequence together with V segment. VDJmatch was used to annotate antigen specificity against VDJdb, with one amino acid substitution in CDR3 allowed.

The TCR comes from a woman under 30 in good health. This sequence uses TRBV9 and TRBJ2-7, with TRBD2 perhaps the D gene, on 6 matching bases. The sequencing input was PBMCs. The CDR3 has the sequence CASSPEPTGVYEQYF. The nucleotide sequence is given as TGTGCCAGCAGCCCAGAGCCCACGGGGGTCTACGAGCAGTACTTC. Full variable domain (CDR3 extended with the reference TRBV9 and TRBJ2-7 proteins): DSGVTQTPKHLITATGQRVTLRCSPRSGDLSVYWYQQSLDQGLQFLIQYYNGEERAKGNILERFSAQQFPDLHSELNLSSLELGDSALYFCASSPEPTGVYEQYFGPGTRLTVT.